This section outlines one TCR beta chain sequence together with its context. The antigen is not known. What was sequenced were expressed TCRB transcripts, since all of the isolated RNA had been reverse transcribed. Profiled with immunoSEQ multiplex PCR; TCRdb holds only in-frame clones, not every one. The sample includes 50,000 to 65,000 clones, approximately 45% of them seen just once. This CDR3 is built from 16 residues. The ends lost 2 bases at V and 5 bases at J; junction bases unmatched: 11. CDR1 and CDR2 from the germline V gene are MDHEN and SYDVKM. These data are taken from a study of beta chain features in type 1 diabetes. The study, taken as a whole, reports: All four CD4+ subsets from Type 1 diabetes patients carried moderately but significantly shorter TCRB CDR3s.

Specimen: Tregs from blood. This receptor was taken from a man under 40 with type 1 diabetes. The V and J genes are TRBV28 and TRBJ2-7, with TRBD2 matching over 8 bases. The CDR3 reads CASSLVSGRATHEQYF. Written as DNA, the CDR3 is TGTGCCAGCAGTTTAGTGTCCGGGAGGGCTACCCACGAGCAGTACTTC.